Reported below is one T cell receptor (beta chain). This record comes from a study of blood T cell repertoires in COVID-19. Trimming stripped 3 bases from V and 2 bases from J, with 5 bases between. CDR3 length: 13 residues. Germline V CDR1 and CDR2: KGHSH, LQKENI. Clones were read by immunoSEQ multiplex PCR, and TCRdb kept only the in-frame ones, dropping some. The sample lists some 250,000 clones, approximately 83% occurring once. This receptor was taken from a woman in her twenties or thirties who had recovered from COVID-19. The sequenced sample consisted of peripheral blood. This chain joins TRBV18 and TRBJ2-1, with unresolved D. CDR3 DNA sequence: TGTGCCAGCTCACCTAGTCCCTACAATGAGCAGTTCTTC. Residues: CASSPSPYNEQFF. Full variable domain (remainder filled in from reference TRBV18 and TRBJ2-1): NAGVMQNPRHLVRRRGQEARLRCSPMKGHSHVYWYRQLPEEGLKFMVYLQKENIIDESGMPKERFSAEFPKEGPSILRIQQVVRGDSAAYFCASSPSPYNEQFFGPGTRLTVL.